The next 18 T cell receptor beta chains were all read from a single sample in a study of CD8+ T cells in alopecia areata. As the sequencing template, cDNA was produced by extracting RNA and reverse transcribing it. Clones were read by immunoSEQ multiplex PCR, and TCRdb kept only the in-frame ones, dropping some. The repertoire consists of hundreds of thousands of clones, with around 67% occurring once and the leading ten covering roughly 1.2%. The source material was CD4+ T cells sorted from blood, sampled at week 0. The receptors derive from a human donor with alopecia areata.

The V and J genes are TRBV10-3 and TRBJ1-6; D is unclear. This CDR3 region has 18 residues. Germline lookup yields CDR1 ENHRY and CDR2 SYGVKD. Trimming removed 2 bases from V and 10 bases from J, with 24 bases in between. The CDR3 DNA is TGTGCCATCAGTGAGCCCCGGCGGTGGACCGCGGGAGGCTCACCCCTCCACTTT. It encodes CAISEPRRWTAGGSPLHF.

This chain connects TRBV6-5 to TRBJ1-5; no clear D gene. The CDR3 length is 15 residues. From germline, CDR1 is MNHEY and CDR2 SVGAGI. V lost 0 bases to trimming and J lost 1 base, with 7 bases between them. The CDR3 DNA follows: TGTGCCAGCAGTTACTCAAGTGAAAGCAATCAGCCCCAGCATTTT. Protein sequence: CASSYSSESNQPQHF.

This chain joins TRBV6-5 and TRBJ1-1; D unresolved. Germline CDR1 and CDR2: MNHEY and SVGAGI. The CDR3 extends over 14 amino acids. Trimming cost V 0 bases and J 3 bases, with 8 bases left between them. Here the CDR3 DNA reads TGTGCCAGCAGTTACTCGTCTTTGCACACTGAAGCTTTCTTT. It translates to CASSYSSLHTEAFF.

The chain has TRBV19 and TRBJ2-7; 8 bases map to TRBD1. Trimming took 9 bases from V and 6 from J; bases not matched to a gene: 1. CDR3 length equals 10 residues. Germline V lookup: CDR1 LNHDA, CDR2 SQIVND (reference sequence). In DNA, the CDR3 is TGTGCCAGCACAGGGGGCGAGCAGTACTTC. The encoded protein is CASTGGEQYF.

The gene calls are TRBV28 and TRBJ2-5; D could derive from TRBD1 or TRBD2 (5 bases each). This CDR3 spans 14 amino acids. V lost 6 bases and J lost 9, with 20 bases in between. In germline, CDR1 is MDHEN, CDR2 SYDVKM. For the CDR3, the DNA is TGTGCCAGCAGCCCGGGACGGATCCCCCCCTCCCAGTACTTC. This encodes CASSPGRIPPSQYF.

The rearrangement joins TRBV7-3 to TRBJ2-1, with D perhaps TRBD2 (5 bases). The V end lost 4 bases, the J end lost 0 bases, and 10 bases lay between the germline ends. Germline V gene sequence: CDR1 SGHTA, CDR2 FQGTGA. The CDR3 totals 15 residues. CDR3 in amino acids: CASSSDSSSYNEQFF. CDR3 in DNA: TGTGCCAGCAGCTCGGACTCGAGCTCCTACAATGAGCAGTTCTTC.

J is TRBJ2-3 and V is TRBV7-3; D possibly corresponds to TRBD2 (5 bases). CDR1 SGHTA and CDR2 FQGTGA come from the germline V gene. The CDR3 length is 15 residues. V lost 5 bases, J lost 0 bases, and 12 bases lay in between. CDR3 sequence (DNA): TGTGCCAGCAGCCACCCGGGGTCAAGCACAGATACGCAGTATTTT. This sequence encodes CASSHPGSSTDTQYF.

This chain joins TRBV2 and TRBJ2-2; TRBD1 might be the D (5 bases). The CDR3 runs 13 residues. Per the germline V gene, CDR1 is SNHLY and CDR2 is FYNNEI. The V gene lost 3 bases and the J gene lost 4 bases, with 6 bases spanning the gap. CDR3 DNA: TGTGCCAGCAGTGAGACAGCCACCGGGGAGCTGTTTTTT. Its translation: CASSETATGELFF.

The table lists this clone with a few counts. The CDR3 reads CASNAGGTDTQYF. The CDR3 bases are TGTGCCAGCAATGCAGGGGGCACAGATACGCAGTATTTT. This chain uses TRBV25-1 with TRBJ2-3; D is possibly TRBD1 (6 bases). Trimming removed 7 bases at V and 1 base at J, with 9 bases between. CDR3 length equals 13 residues. Germline V gene lookup returns CDR1 MGHDK and CDR2 SYGVNS.

Turning to this clone: This sample includes further DNA sequences coding for the same CDR3. The chain joins TRBV27 to TRBJ1-1, with a weak D call TRBD1 (6 bases). The CDR3 extends over 13 amino acids. Germline V gene lookup returns CDR1 MNHEY and CDR2 SMNVEV (reference sequence). Trimming removed 6 bases at V and 0 bases at J, with 8 bases between. The CDR3 region is CASRDSMNTEAFF. Here the CDR3 DNA reads TGTGCCAGCAGGGACAGCATGAACACTGAAGCTTTCTTT.

The V gene is TRBV9, the J gene TRBJ1-6; D not certain. The CDR3 sequence is 17 residues long. Germline CDR1 reads SGDLS; CDR2 reads YYNGEE. Trimming cost V 0 bases and J 6 bases, with 16 bases left between them. CDR3 nucleotides: TGTGCCAGCAGCGTAGATTGGACCGCCGGGGTTAATTCACCCCTCCACTTT. This encodes CASSVDWTAGVNSPLHF.

V and J are TRBV10-3 and TRBJ1-2, with 7 nucleotides matching TRBD1. Germline-derived CDR1 and CDR2 are ENHRY and SYGVKD. This CDR3 is built from 13 residues. The V gene end was trimmed by 4 bases and the J gene end by 2 bases; junction bases not matched to a gene: 1. The CDR3, as DNA: TGTGCCATCAGTGGGGACAGAAACTATGGCTACACCTTC. Amino acids: CAISGDRNYGYTF.

There are a few counts of this clone. This chain joins TRBV29-1 and TRBJ2-5, with D possibly being TRBD1 (5 bases). CDR1 and CDR2 from the germline V gene are SQVTM and ANQGSEA. The CDR3 is 13 residues long. V lost 7 bases, J lost 5 bases, and 17 bases lay in between. CDR3 protein: CSGKQAWMETQYF. CDR3 in DNA: TGCAGCGGTAAACAGGCGTGGATGGAGACCCAGTACTTC.

This clone is a singleton in its sample. The chain uses TRBV5-6 and TRBJ1-6, with a possible D match to TRBD1 (6 bases). Per the germline V gene, CDR1 is SGHDT and CDR2 is YYEEEE. V lost 1 base, J lost 7 bases, and 15 bases lay in between. There are 16 residues in the CDR3. The CDR3 sequence: CASSLIPGGGNSPLHF. CDR3 DNA sequence: TGTGCCAGCAGCTTGATACCTGGGGGCGGCAATTCACCCCTCCACTTT.

This chain links TRBV25-1 with TRBJ1-2; D unresolved. The CDR3 is 11 residues long. CDR1 is MGHDK and CDR2 is SYGVNS in the germline V gene. Deletions cut 5 bases from V and 4 bases from J, with 5 bases between. The CDR3 DNA reads as TGTGCCAGCAGTACCATCTATGGCTACACCTTC. This translates into CASSTIYGYTF.

The chain employs TRBV2 and TRBJ1-2; 11 bases are a match to TRBD1. The CDR3 runs 15 residues. V gave up 5 bases and J gave up 8 bases; unmatched junction bases: 10. The germline gives CDR1 SNHLY, CDR2 FYNNEI. CDR3 sequence: CASSRDRGASGGYTF. As DNA, the CDR3 is TGTGCCAGCAGTCGGGACAGGGGGGCCTCCGGGGGCTACACCTTC.

This clone showed up just once. The chain carries TRBV15 and TRBJ2-1, with D unresolved. Trimming took off 3 bases at V and 7 bases at J, with 4 bases between the two ends. The germline V gene encodes CDR1 LNHNV and CDR2 YYDKDF (reference sequence). The CDR3 extends over 11 amino acids. CDR3 region: CATSRGNEQFF. In DNA form, the CDR3 reads TGTGCCACCAGCAGGGGGAATGAGCAGTTCTTC.

The chain is built from TRBV6-5 and TRBJ1-6; 7 positions match TRBD1. Germline CDR1 reads MNHEY; CDR2 reads SVGAGI. The CDR3 runs to 16 residues. Trimming took 3 bases from V and 6 from J; bases not matched to a gene: 8. The CDR3 nucleotides are TGTGCCAGCAGTTATCCTCGACAGGGCGGTAATTCACCCCTCCACTTT. The encoded protein is CASSYPRQGGNSPLHF.